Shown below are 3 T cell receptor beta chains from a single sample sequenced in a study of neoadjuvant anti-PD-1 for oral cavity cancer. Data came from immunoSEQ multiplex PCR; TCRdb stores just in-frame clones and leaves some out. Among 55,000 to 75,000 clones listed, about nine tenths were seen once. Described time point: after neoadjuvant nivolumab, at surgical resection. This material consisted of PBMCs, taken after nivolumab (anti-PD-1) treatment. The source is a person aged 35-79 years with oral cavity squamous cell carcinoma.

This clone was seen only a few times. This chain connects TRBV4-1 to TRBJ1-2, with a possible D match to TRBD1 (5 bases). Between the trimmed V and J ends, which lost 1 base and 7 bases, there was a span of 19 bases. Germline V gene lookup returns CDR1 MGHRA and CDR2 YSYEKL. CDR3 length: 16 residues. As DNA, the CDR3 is TGCGCCAGCAGCCAAGGGGGAAGCGGGGCCCTATCTGGCTACACCTTC. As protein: CASSQGGSGALSGYTF.

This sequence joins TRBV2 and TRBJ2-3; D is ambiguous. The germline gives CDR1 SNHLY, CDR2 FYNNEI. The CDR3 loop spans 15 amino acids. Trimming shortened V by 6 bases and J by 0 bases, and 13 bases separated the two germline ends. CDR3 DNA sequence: TGTGCCAGCAGGCTTTTTAAGGGTAGCACAGATACGCAGTATTTT. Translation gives CASRLFKGSTDTQYF.

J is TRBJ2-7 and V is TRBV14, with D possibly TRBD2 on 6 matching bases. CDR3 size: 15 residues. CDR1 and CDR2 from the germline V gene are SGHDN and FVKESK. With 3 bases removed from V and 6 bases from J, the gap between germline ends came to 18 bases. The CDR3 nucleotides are TGTGCCAGCAGCCAGGGGGGACTGGGCACCCGCGAGCAGTACTTC. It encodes CASSQGGLGTREQYF.